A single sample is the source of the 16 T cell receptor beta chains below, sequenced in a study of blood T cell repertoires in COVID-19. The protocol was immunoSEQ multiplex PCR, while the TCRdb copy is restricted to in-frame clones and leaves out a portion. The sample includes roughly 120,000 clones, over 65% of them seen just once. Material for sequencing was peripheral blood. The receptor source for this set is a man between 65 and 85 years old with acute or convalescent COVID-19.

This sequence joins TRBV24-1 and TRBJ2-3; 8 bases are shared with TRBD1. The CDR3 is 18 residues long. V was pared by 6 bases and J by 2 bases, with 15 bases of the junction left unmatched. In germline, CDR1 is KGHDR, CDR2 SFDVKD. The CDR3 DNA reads TGTGCCACCAGTTCCGAGGACAGGGAGGTGATGTTCACAGATACGCAGTATTTT. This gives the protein CATSSEDREVMFTDTQYF.

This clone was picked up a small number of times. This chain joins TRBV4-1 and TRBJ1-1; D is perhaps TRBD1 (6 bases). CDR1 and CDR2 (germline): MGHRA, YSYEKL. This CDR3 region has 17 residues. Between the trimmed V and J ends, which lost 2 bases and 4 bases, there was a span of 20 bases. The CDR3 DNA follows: TGCGCCAGCAGCCAAACCCCCACGACAGGTGGAGCCACTGAAGCTTTCTTT. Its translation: CASSQTPTTGGATEAFF.

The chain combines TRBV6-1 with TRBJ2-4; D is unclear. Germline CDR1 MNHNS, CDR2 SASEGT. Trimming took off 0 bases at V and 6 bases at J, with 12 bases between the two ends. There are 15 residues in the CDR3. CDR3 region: CASSEALRLINIQYF. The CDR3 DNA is TGTGCCAGCAGTGAAGCGCTGCGACTCATAAACATTCAGTACTTC.

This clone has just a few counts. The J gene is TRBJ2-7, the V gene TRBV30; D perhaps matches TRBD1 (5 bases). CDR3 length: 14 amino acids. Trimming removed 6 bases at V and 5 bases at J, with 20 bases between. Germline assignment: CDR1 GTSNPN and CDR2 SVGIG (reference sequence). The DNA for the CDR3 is TGTGCCTGCCACCCCCCGGCAGGGTGGAACGAGCAGTACTTC. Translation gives CACHPPAGWNEQYF.

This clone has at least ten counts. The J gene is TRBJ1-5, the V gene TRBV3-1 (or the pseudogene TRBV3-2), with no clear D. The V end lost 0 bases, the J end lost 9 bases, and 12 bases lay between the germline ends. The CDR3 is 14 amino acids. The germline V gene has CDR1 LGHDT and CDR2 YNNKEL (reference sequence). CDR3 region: CASSQENQPGPQHF. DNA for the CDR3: TGTGCCAGCAGCCAAGAAAACCAACCCGGGCCCCAGCATTTT.

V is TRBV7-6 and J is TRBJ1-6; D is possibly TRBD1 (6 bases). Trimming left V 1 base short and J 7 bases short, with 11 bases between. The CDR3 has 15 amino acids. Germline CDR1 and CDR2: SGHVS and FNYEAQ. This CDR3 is CASSLGGGGNSPLHF. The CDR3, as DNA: TGTGCCAGCAGCTTAGGAGGGGGGGGGAATTCACCCCTCCACTTT.

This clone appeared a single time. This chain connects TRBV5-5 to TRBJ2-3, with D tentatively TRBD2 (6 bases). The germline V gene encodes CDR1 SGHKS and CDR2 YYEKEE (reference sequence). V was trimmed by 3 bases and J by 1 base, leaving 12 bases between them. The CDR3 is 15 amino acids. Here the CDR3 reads CASSWASERTDTQYF. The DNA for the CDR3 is TGTGCCAGCAGCTGGGCTAGCGAACGCACAGATACGCAGTATTTT.

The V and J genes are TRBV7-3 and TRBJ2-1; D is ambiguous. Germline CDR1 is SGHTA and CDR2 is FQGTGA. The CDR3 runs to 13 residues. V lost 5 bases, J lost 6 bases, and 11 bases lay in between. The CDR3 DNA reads TGTGCCAGCAGCCTCGCGGCTGTCAATGAGCAGTTCTTC. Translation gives CASSLAAVNEQFF.

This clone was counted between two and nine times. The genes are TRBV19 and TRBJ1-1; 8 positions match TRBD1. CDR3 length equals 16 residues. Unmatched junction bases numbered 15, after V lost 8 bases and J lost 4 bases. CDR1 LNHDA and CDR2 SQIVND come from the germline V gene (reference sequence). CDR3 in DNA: TGTGCCAGTCCTAACGGACAGGGCTCAAGGGCCACTGAAGCTTTCTTT. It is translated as CASPNGQGSRATEAFF.

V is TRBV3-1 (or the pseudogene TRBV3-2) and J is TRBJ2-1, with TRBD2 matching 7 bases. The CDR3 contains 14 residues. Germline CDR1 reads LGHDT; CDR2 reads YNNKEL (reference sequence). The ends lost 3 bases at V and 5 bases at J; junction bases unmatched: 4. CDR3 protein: CASSQGGSDNEQFF. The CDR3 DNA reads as TGTGCCAGCAGCCAGGGGGGGTCCGACAATGAGCAGTTCTTC.

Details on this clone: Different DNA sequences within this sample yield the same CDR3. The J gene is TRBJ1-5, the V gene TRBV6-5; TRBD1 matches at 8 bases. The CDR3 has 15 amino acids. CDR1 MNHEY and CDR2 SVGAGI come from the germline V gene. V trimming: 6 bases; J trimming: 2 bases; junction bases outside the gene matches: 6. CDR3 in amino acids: CASSRTGGGNQPQHF. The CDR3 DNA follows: TGTGCCAGCAGCCGAACAGGGGGGGGCAATCAGCCCCAGCATTTT.

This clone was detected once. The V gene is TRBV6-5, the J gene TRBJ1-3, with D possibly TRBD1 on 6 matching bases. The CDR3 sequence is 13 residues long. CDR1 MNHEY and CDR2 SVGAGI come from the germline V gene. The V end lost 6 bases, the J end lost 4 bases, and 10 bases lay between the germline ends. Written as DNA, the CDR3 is TGTGCCAGCAGAACAGGGTCCGGAAACACCATATATTTT. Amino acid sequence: CASRTGSGNTIYF.

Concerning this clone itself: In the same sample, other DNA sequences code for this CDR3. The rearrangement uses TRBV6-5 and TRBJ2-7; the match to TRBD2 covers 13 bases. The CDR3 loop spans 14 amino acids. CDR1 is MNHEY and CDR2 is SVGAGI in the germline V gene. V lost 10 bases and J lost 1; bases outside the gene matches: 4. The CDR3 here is CATRLAGGSYEQYF. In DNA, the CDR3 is TGTGCCACCAGACTAGCGGGAGGTTCCTACGAGCAGTACTTC.

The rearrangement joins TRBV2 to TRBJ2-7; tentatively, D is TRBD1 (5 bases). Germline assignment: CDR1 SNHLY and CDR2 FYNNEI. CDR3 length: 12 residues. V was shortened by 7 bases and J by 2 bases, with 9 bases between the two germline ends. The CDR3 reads CASNQQAYEQYF. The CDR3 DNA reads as TGTGCCAGCAATCAACAGGCCTACGAGCAGTACTTC. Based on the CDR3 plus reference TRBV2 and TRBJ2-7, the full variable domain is EPEVTQTPSHQVTQMGQEVILRCVPISNHLYFYWYRQILGQKVEFLVSFYNNEISEKSEIFDDQFSVERPDGSNFTLKIRSTKLEDSAMYFCASNQQAYEQYFGPGTRLTVT.

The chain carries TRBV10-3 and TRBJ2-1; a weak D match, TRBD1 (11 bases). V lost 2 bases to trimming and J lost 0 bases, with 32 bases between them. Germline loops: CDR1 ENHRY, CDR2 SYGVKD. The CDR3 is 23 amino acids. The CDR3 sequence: CAISERDRGVGLAGVFSYNEQFF. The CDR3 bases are TGTGCCATCAGTGAGCGGGACAGGGGGGTGGGGCTAGCGGGAGTTTTCTCCTACAATGAGCAGTTCTTC.

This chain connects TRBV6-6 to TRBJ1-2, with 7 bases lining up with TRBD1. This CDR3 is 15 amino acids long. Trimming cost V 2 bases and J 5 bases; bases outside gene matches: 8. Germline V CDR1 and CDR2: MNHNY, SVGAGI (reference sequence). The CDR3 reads CASSYGGTEAYGYTF. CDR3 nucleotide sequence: TGTGCCAGCAGTTACGGTGGGACAGAGGCTTATGGCTACACCTTC.